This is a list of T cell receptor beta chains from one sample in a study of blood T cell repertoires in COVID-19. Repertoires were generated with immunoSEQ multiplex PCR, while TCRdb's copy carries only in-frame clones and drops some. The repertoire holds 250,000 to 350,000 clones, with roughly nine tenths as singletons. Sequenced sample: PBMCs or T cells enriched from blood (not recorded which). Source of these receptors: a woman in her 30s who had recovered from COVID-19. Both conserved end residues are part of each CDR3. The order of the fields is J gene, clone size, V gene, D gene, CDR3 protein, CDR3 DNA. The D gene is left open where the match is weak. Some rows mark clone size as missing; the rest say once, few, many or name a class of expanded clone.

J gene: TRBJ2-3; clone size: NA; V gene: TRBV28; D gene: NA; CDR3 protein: CASSLLSSTDTQYF; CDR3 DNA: TGTGCCAGCAGTTTATTATCTAGCACAGATACGCAGTATTTT
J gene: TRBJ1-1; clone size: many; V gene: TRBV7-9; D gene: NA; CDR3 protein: CASNIQGGNTEAFF; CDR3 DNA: TGTGCCAGCAACATACAGGGTGGGAACACTGAAGCTTTCTTT
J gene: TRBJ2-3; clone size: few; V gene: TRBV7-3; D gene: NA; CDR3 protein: CASSSGTDTQYF; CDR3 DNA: TGTGCCAGCAGCTCAGGCACAGATACGCAGTATTTT
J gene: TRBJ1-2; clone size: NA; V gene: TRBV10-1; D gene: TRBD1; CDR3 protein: CASVKKPGQGNYGYTF; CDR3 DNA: TGCGCCAGCGTAAAAAAACCGGGACAGGGTAACTATGGCTACACCTTC
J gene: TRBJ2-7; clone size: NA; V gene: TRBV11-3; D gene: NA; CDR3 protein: CASSPVRGYEQYF; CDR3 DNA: TGTGCCAGCAGCCCCGTTCGGGGCTACGAGCAGTACTTC
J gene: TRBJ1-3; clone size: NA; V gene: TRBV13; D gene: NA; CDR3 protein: CASSLREPGNTIYF; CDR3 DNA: TGTGCCAGCAGCTTACGGGAACCTGGAAACACCATATATTTT
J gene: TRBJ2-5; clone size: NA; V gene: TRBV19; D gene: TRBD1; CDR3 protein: CASSDRDRGMDQYF; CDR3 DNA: TGTGCCAGTAGTGACCGGGACAGGGGAATGGACCAGTACTTC
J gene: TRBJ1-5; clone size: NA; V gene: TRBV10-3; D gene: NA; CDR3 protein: CAISRTVSNQPQHF; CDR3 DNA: TGTGCCATCAGTAGGACAGTTAGCAATCAGCCCCAGCATTTT
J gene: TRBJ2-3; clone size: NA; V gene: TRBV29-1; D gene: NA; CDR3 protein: CSGQLGLSLDTQYF; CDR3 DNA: TGCAGCGGCCAATTGGGACTTAGTCTAGATACGCAGTATTTT
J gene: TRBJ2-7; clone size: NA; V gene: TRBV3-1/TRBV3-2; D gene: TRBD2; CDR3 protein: CASSRGLVGEQYF; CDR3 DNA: TGTGCCAGCAGCCGGGGACTAGTCGGCGAGCAGTACTTC
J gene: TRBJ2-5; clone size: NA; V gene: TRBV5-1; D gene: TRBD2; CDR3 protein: CASSLALAGSGETQYF; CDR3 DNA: TGCGCCAGCAGCTTGGCTCTAGCGGGGAGTGGGGAGACCCAGTACTTC
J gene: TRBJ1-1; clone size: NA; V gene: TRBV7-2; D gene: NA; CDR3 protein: CASSLDRGYGTEAFF; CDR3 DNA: TGTGCCAGCAGCTTAGATCGGGGTTACGGCACTGAAGCTTTCTTT
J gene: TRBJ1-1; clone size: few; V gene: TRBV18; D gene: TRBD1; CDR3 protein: CASSPPPGQGEAFF; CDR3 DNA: TGTGCCAGCTCACCCCCTCCGGGACAGGGAGAAGCTTTCTTT
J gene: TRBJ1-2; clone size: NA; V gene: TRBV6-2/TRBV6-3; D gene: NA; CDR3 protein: CASSYDRLRYGYTF; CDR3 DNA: TGTGCCAGCAGTTACGACAGGCTCCGCTATGGCTACACCTTC
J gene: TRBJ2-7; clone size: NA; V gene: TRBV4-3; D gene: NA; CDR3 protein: CASSQDRGFGYEQYF; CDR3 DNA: TGCGCCAGCAGCCAAGATCGGGGATTCGGATACGAGCAGTACTTC
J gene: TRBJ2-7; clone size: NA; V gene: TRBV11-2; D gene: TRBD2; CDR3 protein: CASRPLAGPTFYEQYF; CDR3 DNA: TGTGCCAGCAGACCCTTAGCGGGCCCGACCTTCTACGAGCAGTACTTC
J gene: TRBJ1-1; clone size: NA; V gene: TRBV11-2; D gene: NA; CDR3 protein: CASSLSGPPFF; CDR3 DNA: TGTGCCAGCAGCTTATCAGGGCCTCCTTTCTTT
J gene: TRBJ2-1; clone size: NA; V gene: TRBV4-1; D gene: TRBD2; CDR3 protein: CASSRGTSGINEQFF; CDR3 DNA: TGCGCCAGCAGCCGAGGGACTAGCGGGATTAATGAGCAGTTCTTC
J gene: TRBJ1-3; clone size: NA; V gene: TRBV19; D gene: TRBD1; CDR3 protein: CASSIRGGASGNTIYF; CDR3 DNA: TGTGCCAGTAGTATTCGAGGGGGCGCGAGTGGAAACACCATATATTTT
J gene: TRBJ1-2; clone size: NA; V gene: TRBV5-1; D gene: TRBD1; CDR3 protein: CASSSQGTTSYGYTF; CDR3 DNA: TGCGCCAGCAGCTCACAGGGGACGACCTCCTATGGCTACACCTTC
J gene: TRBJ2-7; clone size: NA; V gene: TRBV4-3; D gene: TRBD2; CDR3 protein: CASSQDSPSGRSYEQYF; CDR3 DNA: TGCGCCAGCAGCCAAGATTCCCCTAGCGGGAGGTCCTACGAGCAGTACTTC
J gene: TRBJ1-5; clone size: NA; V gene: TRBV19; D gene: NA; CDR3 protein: CASRTGGLGQPQHF; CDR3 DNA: TGTGCCAGTAGGACTGGGGGGTTAGGGCAGCCCCAGCATTTT
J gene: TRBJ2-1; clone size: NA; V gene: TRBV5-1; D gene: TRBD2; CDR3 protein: CASSLAGTSGYNEQFF; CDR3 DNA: TGCGCCAGCAGCTTGGCCGGGACTAGCGGATACAATGAGCAGTTCTTC
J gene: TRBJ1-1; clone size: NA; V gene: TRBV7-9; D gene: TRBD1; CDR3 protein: CASSFQGETEAFF; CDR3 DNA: TGTGCCAGCAGCTTTCAGGGGGAGACTGAAGCTTTCTTT
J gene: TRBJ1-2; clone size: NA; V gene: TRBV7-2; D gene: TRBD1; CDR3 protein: CASSPDGQAGRYGYTF; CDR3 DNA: TGTGCCAGCAGCCCTGACGGACAGGCCGGTCGCTATGGCTACACCTTC
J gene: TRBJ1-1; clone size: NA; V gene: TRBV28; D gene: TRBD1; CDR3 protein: CASSSDRGGAFF; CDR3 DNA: TGTGCCAGCAGTTCGGACAGGGGGGGTGCTTTCTTT
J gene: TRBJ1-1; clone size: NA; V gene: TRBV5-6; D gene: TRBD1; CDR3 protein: CASSNRDSDTEAFF; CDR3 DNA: TGTGCCAGCAGCAACCGGGACAGTGACACTGAAGCTTTCTTT
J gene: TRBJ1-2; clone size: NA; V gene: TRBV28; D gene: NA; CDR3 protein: CASRTDSYGYTF; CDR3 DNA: TGTGCCAGCAGGACCGACAGCTATGGCTACACCTTC
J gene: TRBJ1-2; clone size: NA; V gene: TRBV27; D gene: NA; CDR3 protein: CASTRTPGVYGYTF; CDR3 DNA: TGTGCCAGCACTCGGACCCCAGGGGTTTATGGCTACACCTTC
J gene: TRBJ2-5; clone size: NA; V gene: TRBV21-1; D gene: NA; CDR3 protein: CASRLAGGYQETQYF; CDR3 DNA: TGTGCCAGCAGACTTGCGGGGGGATACCAAGAGACCCAGTACTTC
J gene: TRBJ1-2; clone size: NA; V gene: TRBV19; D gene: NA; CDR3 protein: CASSIDLGGDGYTF; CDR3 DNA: TGTGCCAGTAGTATAGATCTTGGGGGCGATGGCTACACCTTC
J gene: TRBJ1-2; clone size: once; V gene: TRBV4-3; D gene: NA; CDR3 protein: CASSQGEVYGYTF; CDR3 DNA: TGCGCCAGCAGCCAAGGGGAGGTATATGGCTACACCTTC
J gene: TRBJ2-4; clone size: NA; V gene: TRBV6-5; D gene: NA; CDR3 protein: CASSQGSTGKNIQYF; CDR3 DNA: TGTGCCAGCAGTCAGGGATCTACAGGCAAAAACATTCAGTACTTC
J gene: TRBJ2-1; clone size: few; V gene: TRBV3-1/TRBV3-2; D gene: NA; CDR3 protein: CASSSTTRGSSSYNEQFF; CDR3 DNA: TGTGCCAGCAGCTCTACAACGAGGGGGAGCAGCTCCTACAATGAGCAGTTCTTC
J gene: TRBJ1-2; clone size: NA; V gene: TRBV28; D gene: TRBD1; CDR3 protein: CASTNNRGDGYTF; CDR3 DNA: TGTGCCAGCACCAACAACAGGGGAGATGGCTACACCTTC
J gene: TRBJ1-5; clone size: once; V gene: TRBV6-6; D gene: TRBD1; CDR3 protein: CAGLGTGGNQPQHF; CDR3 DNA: TGTGCCGGACTAGGGACAGGGGGCAATCAGCCCCAGCATTTT
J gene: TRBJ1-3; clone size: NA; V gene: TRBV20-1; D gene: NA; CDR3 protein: CSASDGGSGNTIYF; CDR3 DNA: TGCAGTGCGAGTGACGGGGGTAGTGGAAACACCATATATTTT
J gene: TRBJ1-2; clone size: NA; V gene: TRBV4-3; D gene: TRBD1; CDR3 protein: CASSQDGTGIYGYTF; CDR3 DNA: TGCGCCAGCAGCCAAGATGGGACAGGGATCTATGGCTACACCTTC
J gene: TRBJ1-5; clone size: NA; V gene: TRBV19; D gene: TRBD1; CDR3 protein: CASTQGQGNQPQHF; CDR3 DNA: TGTGCCAGTACCCAAGGACAGGGAAATCAGCCCCAGCATTTT
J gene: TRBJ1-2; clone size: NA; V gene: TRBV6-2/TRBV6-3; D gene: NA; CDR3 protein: CASSYHLALSNYGYTF; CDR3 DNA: TGTGCCAGCAGTTACCACCTAGCCCTATCTAACTATGGCTACACCTTC
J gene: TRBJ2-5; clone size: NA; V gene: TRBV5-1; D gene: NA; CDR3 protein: CASSSGGGWQETQYF; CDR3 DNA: TGCGCCAGCAGTTCCGGGGGTGGATGGCAAGAGACCCAGTACTTC
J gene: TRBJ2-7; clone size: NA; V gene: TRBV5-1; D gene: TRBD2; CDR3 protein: CASSPVGGFYEQYF; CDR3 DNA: TGCGCCAGCAGCCCGGTCGGGGGGTTCTACGAGCAGTACTTC
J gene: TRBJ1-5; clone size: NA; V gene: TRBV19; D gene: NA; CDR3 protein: CASSIVGDQPQHF; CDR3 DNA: TGTGCCAGTAGTATAGTCGGAGATCAGCCCCAGCATTTT
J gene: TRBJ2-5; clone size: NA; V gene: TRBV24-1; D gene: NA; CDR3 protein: CATSDFGGGRRETQYF; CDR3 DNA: TGTGCCACCAGTGATTTTGGGGGGGGCCGGCGAGAGACCCAGTACTTC
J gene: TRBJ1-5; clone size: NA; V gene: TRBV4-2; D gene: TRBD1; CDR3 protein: CASSHPDRGEPQHF; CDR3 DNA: TGTGCCAGCAGCCACCCCGACAGGGGAGAGCCCCAGCATTTT
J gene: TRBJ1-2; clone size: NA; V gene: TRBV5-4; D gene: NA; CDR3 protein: CASSSSQGRGYGYTF; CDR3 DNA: TGTGCCAGCAGCTCCTCCCAGGGGCGCGGCTATGGCTACACCTTC
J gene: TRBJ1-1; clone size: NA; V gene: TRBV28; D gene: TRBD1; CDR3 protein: CASSRKGQGGTEAFF; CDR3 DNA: TGTGCCAGCAGCCGCAAGGGACAGGGCGGTACTGAAGCTTTCTTT
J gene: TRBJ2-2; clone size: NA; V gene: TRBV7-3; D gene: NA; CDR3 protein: CASSLEGNRVGELFF; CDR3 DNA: TGTGCCAGCAGCTTAGAGGGTAACAGGGTCGGGGAGCTGTTTTTT
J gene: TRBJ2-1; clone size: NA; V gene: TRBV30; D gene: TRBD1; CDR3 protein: CAWSPGGPLYNEQFF; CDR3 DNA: TGTGCCTGGAGTCCAGGGGGCCCTCTGTACAATGAGCAGTTCTTC
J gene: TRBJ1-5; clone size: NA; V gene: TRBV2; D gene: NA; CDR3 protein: CASSNPSEFYSNQPQHF; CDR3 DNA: TGTGCCAGCAGTAACCCTTCCGAGTTTTATAGCAATCAGCCCCAGCATTTT
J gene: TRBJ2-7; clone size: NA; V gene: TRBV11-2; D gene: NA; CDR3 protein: CASSLVYGGQAYEQYF; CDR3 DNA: TGTGCCAGCAGCTTAGTTTACGGGGGGCAAGCCTACGAGCAGTACTTC
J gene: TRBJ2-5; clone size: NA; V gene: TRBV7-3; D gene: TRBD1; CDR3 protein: CASSASGTGGRETQYF; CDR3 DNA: TGTGCCAGCAGCGCATCCGGGACAGGGGGCAGGGAGACCCAGTACTTC
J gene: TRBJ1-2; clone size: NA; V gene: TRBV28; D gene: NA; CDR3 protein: CASSSTGPYGYTF; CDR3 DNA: TGTGCCAGCAGTTCGACAGGCCCTTATGGCTACACCTTC
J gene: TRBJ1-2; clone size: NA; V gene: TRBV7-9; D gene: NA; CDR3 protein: CASSRTGSGYGYTF; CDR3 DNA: TGTGCCAGCAGCCGTACAGGGTCCGGCTATGGCTACACCTTC
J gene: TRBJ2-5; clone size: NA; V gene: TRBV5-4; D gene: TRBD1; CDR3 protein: CASSLVGTEETQYF; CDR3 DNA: TGTGCCAGCAGCTTGGTCGGGACAGAAGAGACCCAGTACTTC
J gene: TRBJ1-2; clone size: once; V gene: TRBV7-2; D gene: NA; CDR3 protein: CASSPGGGSGYTF; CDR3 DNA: TGTGCCAGCAGCCCCGGTGGAGGATCTGGCTACACCTTC
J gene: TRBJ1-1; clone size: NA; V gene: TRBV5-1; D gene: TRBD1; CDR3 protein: CASSYGQGLNTEAFF; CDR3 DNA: TGCGCCAGCAGCTATGGACAGGGGTTGAACACTGAAGCTTTCTTT